Reported below is one T cell receptor (beta chain). Assay: immunoSEQ multiplex PCR; the TCRdb copy retains only in-frame clones and omits some. The data show under 80,000 clones, around 94% seen once. The data were obtained in a study of T cell changes during pregnancy in multiple sclerosis. V trimming: 8 bases; J trimming: 0 bases; junction bases outside the gene matches: 9. Germline assignment: CDR1 SGHVS and CDR2 FNYEAQ. The CDR3 is 16 residues long. This specimen consisted of peripheral blood, obtained before pregnancy. The clonotype was recovered from a female donor with multiple sclerosis, enrolled in a pregnancy study. The gene calls are TRBV7-6 and TRBJ2-1, with TRBD2 matching 8 bases. CDR3 protein: CASSSPREASYNEQFF. The CDR3, as DNA: TGTGCCAGCTCCTCACCGCGGGAGGCCTCCTACAATGAGCAGTTCTTC.